This TCR beta chain was documented in a study of CD8+CD57+ T cells in acquired aplastic anemia. For the study at large: Across the sorted CD4+ and CD8+ cells, DNA amounts averaged around 3.2 ug. For CD4+ cells, healthy donors had an average of roughly 11 million reads. Study-wide results and limits: The CD8+ Simpson's diversity of patients and controls was not significantly different. Overlap between patients and controls comprised 25 to 35 CD8+ CDR3 sequences.

Investigators profiled TCR beta VDJ and CDR3 from genomic DNA template. TCRdb itself ran the reads through MiXCR, one entry per CDR3 protein. Of roughly 130,000 distinct CDR3 sequences listed, around 46% are singletons. Ten or more counts support this clonotype. Antigen unknown. V was pared by 3 bases and J by 1 base, with 16 bases between. Looked up from germline, CDR1 is DFQATT and CDR2 is SNEGSKA (reference sequence). This CDR3 has 16 amino acids. What was sequenced was sorted CD4+, CD8+, or CD8+CD57+ T cells (not recorded which) from PBMCs. This chain connects TRBV20-1 to TRBJ1-3; maybe TRBD1 (6 bases). This TCR came from a human donor in good health, serving as a control. This CDR3 reads CSASANREPSGNTIYF. The CDR3, as DNA: TGCAGTGCTAGTGCTAACAGGGAGCCGTCTGGAAACACCATATATTTT.